This TCR beta chain was observed in a study of tissue T cells after allogeneic stem cell transplantation. Overall study findings and caveats: This small cohort was clinically heterogeneous, and sampling depth was a limitation. Anatomically similar tissues had similar TCR repertoires within each patient. The study did not identify alloreactive or antigen-specific tissue TCRs, and some clones might be persisting host cells.

Of note for this clone: Its specificity is unknown. The germline and genes are mouse ones.

Measured with immunoSEQ multiplex PCR; TCRdb has only the in-frame clones, and not every one. The sample records about 48,000 clones, around 72% being singletons. Sequenced material: sorted cells pooled from one or two spleens. The receptor comes from a pool of C57BL/6 mice in good health.

The CDR3 sequence: CASSDPGLGPSQNTLYF. Incomplete CDR3 DNA: TGTGCCAGCAGTGATCCTGGACTGGGGCCTAGTCAAAACACCTTGTAC. The gene calls are TRBV13-1 and TRBJ2-4; 9 nucleotides line up with TRBD2. The read stops 1 residue short of the end of the CDR3; the missing end is completed from the germline J gene. The CDR3 consists of 17 residues. Unmatched junction bases numbered 6, after V lost 1 base and J lost 0 bases. From germline, CDR1 is NSHNY and CDR2 SYGAGN.